The source of this TCR beta chain is a study of CXCR3-negative and CXCR3-positive naive CD8 T cells. The TRB libraries of cDNA were built by UMI-labeled 5' RACE. From its re-call of the 5' RACE reads, TCRdb lists each CDR3 protein once, without DNA. The table lists approximately 96,000 distinct CDR3 sequences. Concerning this clonotype itself: The antigen remains unidentified.

CDR1 is SEHNR, CDR2 FQNEAQ, per germline (reference sequence). CDR3 length: 15 amino acids. Regarding the study as a whole: The TRB CDR3s that CXCR3-positive naive cells carried were more hydrophobic than those of CXCR3-negative naive cells. Similar TRBV-TRBJ usage was seen in naive cells (both CXCR3-negative and CXCR3-positive), but memory cells differed.

The chain carries TRBV7-9 and TRBJ1-4. The sample comprised naive CXCR3+ CD8+ T cells from blood. As to subset: CD45RO-CCR7+CD27+CD95- naive CD8+ T cells expressing CXCR3 (TNR3+). The origin of this receptor is a human donor in good health. Some clones in this sample may be carry-over from other donors' samples. The chain's CDR3 is CASSPPRATNEKLFF.